Listed here is a single TCR beta chain. As yet, its antigen is unknown. The genes are named according to mouse. The observed sequence ends 4 residues before the CDR3 terminus, with the missing tail filled in from the germline J gene. Combined cutaneous lymph node cells underwent sorting by CD4, CD8alpha, NKG2D, NKG2ACE and additional markers. Extracted from the samples, RNA was reverse transcribed into cDNA to serve as the sequencing template. Profiling relied on immunoSEQ multiplex PCR, and the TCRdb table lists in-frame clones only, not all of them. The profile covers 290,000 or so clones, none occurring a single time. The record originates from a study of CD8+ T cells in alopecia areata. Study details: Grafts of skin from C3H/HeJ donors aged about 6-12 months with spontaneous alopecia went to female C3H/HeJ mice aged 7-10 weeks.

Overall study findings and caveats: Scalp lesions, especially in alopecia totalis/universalis, had higher clonality than normal scalp. The study also sequences resident alphabeta T cells of normal skin in scalp samples. Sharing of TCR sequences between patients (possibly for HLA-related reasons) was less clear than in mice.

Trimming cost V 3 bases and J 4 bases; bases outside gene matches: 5. CDR3 length: 15 amino acids. Per the germline V gene, CDR1 is FNHDT and CDR2 is SITEND (reference sequence). The sequence was obtained from a C3H/HeJ mouse with alopecia areata. Mice of this strain are of MHC haplotype H2-k. Specimen: CD4+ T cells sorted from a lymph node. The gene calls are TRBV19 and TRBJ2-1; 9 nucleotides line up with TRBD2. This CDR3 reads CASSTGGERYAEQFF. CDR3 DNA (partial): TGTGCCAGCAGTACTGGGGGGGAAAGATATGCT.